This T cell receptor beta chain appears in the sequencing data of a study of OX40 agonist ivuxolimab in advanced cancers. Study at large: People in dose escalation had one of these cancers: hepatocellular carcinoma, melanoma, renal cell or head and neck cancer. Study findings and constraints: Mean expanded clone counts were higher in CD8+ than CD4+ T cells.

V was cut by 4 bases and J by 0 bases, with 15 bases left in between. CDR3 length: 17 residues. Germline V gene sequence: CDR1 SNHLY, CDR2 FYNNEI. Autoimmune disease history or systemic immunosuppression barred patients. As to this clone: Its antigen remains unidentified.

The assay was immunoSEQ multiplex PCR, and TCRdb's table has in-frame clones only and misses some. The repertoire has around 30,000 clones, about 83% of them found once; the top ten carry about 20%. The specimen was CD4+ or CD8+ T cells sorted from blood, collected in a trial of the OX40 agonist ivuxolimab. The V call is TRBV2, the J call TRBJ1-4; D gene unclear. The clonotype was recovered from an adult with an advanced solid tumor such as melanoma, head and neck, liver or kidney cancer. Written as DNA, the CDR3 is TGTGCCAGCAGTGTACTGGAACAGATCACAACTAATGAAAAACTGTTTTTT. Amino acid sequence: CASSVLEQITTNEKLFF.